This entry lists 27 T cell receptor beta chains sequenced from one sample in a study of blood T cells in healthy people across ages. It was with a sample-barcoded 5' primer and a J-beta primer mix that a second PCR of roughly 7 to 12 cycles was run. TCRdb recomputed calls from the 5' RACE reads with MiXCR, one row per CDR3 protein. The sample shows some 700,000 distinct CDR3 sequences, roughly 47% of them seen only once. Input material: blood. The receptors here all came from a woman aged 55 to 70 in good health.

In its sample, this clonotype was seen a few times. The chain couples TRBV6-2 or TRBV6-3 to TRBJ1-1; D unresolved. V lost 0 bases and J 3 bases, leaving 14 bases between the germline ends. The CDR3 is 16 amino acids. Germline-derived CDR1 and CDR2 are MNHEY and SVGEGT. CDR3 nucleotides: TGTGCCAGCAGTTACTCGTCCCCAATTGGGGACACTGAAGCTTTCTTT. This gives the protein CASSYSSPIGDTEAFF.

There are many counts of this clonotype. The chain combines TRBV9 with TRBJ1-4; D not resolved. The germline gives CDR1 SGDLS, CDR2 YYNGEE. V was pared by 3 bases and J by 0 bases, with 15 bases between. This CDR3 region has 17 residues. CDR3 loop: CASSAAIGEATNEKLFF. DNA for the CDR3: TGTGCCAGCAGCGCCGCTATCGGGGAAGCAACTAATGAAAAACTGTTTTTT.

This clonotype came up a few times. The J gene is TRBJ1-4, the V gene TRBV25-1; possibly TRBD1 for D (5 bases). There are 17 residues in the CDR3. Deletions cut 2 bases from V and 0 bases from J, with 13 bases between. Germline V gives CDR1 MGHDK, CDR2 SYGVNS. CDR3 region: CASSESWGIATNEKLFF. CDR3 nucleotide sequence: TGTGCCAGCAGTGAAAGTTGGGGGATCGCAACTAATGAAAAACTGTTTTTT. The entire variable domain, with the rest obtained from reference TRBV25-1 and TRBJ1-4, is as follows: EADIYQTPRYLVIGTGKKITLECSQTMGHDKMYWYQQDPGMELHLIHYSYGVNSTEKGDLSSESTVSRIRTEHFPLTLESARPSHTSQYLCASSESWGIATNEKLFFGSGTQLSVL.

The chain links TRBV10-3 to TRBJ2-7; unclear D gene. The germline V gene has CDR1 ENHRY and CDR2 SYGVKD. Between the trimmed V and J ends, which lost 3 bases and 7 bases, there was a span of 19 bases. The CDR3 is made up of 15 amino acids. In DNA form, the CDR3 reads TGTGCCATCAGTGAAGACTCGAGCTCCTACAATGAGCAGTACTTC. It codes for CAISEDSSSYNEQYF.

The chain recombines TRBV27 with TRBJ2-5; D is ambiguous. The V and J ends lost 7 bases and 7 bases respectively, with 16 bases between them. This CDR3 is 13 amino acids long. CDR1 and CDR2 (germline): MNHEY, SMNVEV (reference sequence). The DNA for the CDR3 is TGTGCCAGCACATCAAGGCGGCTTGGGACCCAGTACTTC. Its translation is CASTSRRLGTQYF.

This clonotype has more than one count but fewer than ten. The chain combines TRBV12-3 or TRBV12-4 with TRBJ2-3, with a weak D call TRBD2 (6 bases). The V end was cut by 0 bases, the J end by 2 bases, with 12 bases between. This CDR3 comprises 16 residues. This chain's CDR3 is CASSLAKRVLTDTQYF. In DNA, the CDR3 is TGTGCCAGCAGTTTAGCGAAGCGGGTTCTCACAGATACGCAGTATTTT.

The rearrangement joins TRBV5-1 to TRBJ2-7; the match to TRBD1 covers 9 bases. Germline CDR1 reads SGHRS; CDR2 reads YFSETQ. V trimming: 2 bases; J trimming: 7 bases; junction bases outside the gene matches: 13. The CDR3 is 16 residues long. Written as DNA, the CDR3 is TGCGCCAGCAGCTTAGGCAATCGACAGGGGGGGGATGAGCAGTACTTC. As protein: CASSLGNRQGGDEQYF.

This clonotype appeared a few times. CDR3 DNA sequence: TGTGCCATCAGTGACCCGACCCTGGGGGTGAACACTGAAGCTTTCTTT. It yields the protein CAISDPTLGVNTEAFF. The chain recombines TRBV10-3 with TRBJ1-1; possibly TRBD1 for D (5 bases). V dropped 3 bases and J dropped 0 bases, with 14 bases sitting between them. Germline V CDR1 and CDR2: ENHRY, SYGVKD. CDR3 length: 16 residues.

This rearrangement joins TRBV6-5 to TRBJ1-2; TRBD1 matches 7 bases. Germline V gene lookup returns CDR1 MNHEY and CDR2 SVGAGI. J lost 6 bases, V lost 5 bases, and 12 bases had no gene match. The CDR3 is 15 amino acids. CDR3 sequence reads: CASSPTATGLNGYTF. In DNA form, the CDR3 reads TGTGCCAGCAGTCCCACCGCGACAGGGTTGAATGGCTACACCTTC.

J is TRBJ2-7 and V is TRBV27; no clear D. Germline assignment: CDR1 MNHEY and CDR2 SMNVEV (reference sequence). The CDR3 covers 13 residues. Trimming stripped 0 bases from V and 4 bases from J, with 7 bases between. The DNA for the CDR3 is TGTGCCAGCAGTTTATCGGAAGGTTACGAGCAGTACTTC. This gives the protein CASSLSEGYEQYF.

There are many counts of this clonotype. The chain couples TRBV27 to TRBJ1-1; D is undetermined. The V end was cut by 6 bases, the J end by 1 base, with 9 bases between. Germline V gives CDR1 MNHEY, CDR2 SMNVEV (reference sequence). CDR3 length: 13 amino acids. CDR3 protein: CASSRGGNTEAFF. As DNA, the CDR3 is TGTGCCAGCAGCCGGGGAGGGAACACTGAAGCTTTCTTT.

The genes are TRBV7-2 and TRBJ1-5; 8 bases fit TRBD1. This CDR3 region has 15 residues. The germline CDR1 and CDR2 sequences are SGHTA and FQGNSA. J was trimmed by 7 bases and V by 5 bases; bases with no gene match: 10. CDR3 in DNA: TGTGCCAGCAGCCCCATGGCACAGGGGGAACAGCCCCAGCATTTT. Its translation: CASSPMAQGEQPQHF.

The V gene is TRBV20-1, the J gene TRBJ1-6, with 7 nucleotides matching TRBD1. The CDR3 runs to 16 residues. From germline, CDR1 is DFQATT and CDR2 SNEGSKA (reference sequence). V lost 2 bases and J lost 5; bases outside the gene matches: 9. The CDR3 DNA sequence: TGCAGTGCTAGACGGTCGGAGGGGGCCGATAATTCACCCCTCCACTTT. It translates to CSARRSEGADNSPLHF.

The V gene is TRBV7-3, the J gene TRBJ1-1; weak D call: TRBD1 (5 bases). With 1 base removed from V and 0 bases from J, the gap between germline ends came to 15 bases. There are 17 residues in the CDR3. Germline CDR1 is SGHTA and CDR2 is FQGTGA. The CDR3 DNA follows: TGTGCCAGCAGCTTAATCGGGGGGGGTCCGATGAACACTGAAGCTTTCTTT. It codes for CASSLIGGGPMNTEAFF. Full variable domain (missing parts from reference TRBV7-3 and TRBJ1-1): GAGVSQTPSNKVTEKGKYVELRCDPISGHTALYWYRQSLGQGPEFLIYFQGTGAADDSGLPNDRFFAVRPEGSVSTLKIQRTERGDSAVYLCASSLIGGGPMNTEAFFGQGTRLTVV.

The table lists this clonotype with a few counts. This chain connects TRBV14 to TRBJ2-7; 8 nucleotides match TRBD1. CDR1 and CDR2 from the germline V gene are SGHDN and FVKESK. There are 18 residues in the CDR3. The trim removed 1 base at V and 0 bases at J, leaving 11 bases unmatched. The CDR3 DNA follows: TGTGCCAGCAGCCAAGGCGTCAGGGGGCTCGATTTCTCCTACGAGCAGTACTTC. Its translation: CASSQGVRGLDFSYEQYF. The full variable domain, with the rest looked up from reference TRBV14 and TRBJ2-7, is EAGVTQFPSHSVIEKGQTVTLRCDPISGHDNLYWYRRVMGKEIKFLLHFVKESKQDESGMPNNRFLAERTGGTYSTLKVQPAELEDSGVYFCASSQGVRGLDFSYEQYFGPGTRLTVT.

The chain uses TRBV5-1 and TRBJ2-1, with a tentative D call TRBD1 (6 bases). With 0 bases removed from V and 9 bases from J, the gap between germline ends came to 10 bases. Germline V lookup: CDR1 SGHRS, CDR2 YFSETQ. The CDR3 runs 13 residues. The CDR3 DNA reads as TGCGCCAGCAGCTTGGGGGGGCAAGGTGAGCAGTTCTTC. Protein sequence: CASSLGGQGEQFF.

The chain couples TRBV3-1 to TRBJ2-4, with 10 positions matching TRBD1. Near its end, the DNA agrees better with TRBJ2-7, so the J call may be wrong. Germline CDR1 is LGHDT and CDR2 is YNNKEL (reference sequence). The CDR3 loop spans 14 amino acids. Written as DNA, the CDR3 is TGTGCCAGCAAGAGGGGACAGGGGCTCGGCGAGCAGTACTTC. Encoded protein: CASKRGQGLGEQYF.

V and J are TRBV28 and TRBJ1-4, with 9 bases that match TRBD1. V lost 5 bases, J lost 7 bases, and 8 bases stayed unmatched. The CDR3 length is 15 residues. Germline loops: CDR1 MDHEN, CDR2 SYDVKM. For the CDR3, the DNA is TGTGCCAGCAGTCACCAACAGGGGGCGGCTGAAAAACTGTTTTTT. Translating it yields CASSHQQGAAEKLFF.

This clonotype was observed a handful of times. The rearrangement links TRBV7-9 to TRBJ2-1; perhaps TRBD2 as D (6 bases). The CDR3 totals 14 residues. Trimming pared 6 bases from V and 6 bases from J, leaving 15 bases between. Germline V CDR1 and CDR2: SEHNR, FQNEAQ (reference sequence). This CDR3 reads CASRSRLVGNEQFF. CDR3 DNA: TGTGCCAGCAGAAGTCGACTAGTGGGCAATGAGCAGTTCTTC. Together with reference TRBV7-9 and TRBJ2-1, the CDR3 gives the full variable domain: DTGVSQNPRHKITKRGQNVTFRCDPISEHNRLYWYRQTLGQGPEFLTYFQNEAQLEKSRLLSDRFSAERPKGSFSTLEIQRTEQGDSAMYLCASRSRLVGNEQFFGPGTRLTVL.

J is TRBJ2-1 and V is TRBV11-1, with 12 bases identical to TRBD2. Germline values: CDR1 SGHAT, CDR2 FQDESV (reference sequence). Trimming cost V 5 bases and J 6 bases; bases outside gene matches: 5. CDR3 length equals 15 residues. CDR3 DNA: TGTGCCAGCAGCCCGGGGACTAGCGGGTTCAATGAGCAGTTCTTC. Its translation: CASSPGTSGFNEQFF.

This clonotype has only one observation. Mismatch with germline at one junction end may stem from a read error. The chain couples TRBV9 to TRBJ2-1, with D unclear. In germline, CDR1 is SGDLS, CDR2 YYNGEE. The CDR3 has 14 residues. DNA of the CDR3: TGTGCCAGCAGCGTAGCCTCAACCAGCAATGGGCAGTTCTTC. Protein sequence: CASSVASTSNGQFF.

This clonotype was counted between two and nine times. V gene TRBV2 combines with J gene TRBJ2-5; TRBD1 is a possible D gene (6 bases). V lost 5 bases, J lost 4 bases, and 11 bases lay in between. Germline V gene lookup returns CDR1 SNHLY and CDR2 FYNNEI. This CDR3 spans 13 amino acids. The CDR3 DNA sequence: TGTGCCAGCAGTCCTGACAGGTTAGAGACCCAGTACTTC. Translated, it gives CASSPDRLETQYF.

DNA for the CDR3: TGTGCCAGCACCGTTAGTTCGGGGACAGATACGCAGTATTTT. This encodes CASTVSSGTDTQYF. The genes are TRBV9 and TRBJ2-3; a possible D gene is TRBD2 (5 bases). Germline loops: CDR1 SGDLS, CDR2 YYNGEE. The V and J ends lost 6 bases and 3 bases respectively, with 14 bases between them. The length of the CDR3 is 14 residues.

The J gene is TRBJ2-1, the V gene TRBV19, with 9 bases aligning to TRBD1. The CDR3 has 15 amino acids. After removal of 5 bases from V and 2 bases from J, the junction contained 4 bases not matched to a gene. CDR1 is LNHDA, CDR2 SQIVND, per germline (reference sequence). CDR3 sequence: CASSDNRGPYNEQFF. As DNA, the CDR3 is TGTGCCAGTAGTGACAACAGGGGGCCCTACAATGAGCAGTTCTTC.

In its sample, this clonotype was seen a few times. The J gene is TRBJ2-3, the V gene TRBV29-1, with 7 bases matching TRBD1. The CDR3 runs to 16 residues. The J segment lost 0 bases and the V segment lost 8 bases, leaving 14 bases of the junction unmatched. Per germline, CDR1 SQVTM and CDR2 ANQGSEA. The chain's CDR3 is CSFRDSRRSSTDTQYF. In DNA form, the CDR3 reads TGCAGCTTCCGGGACAGTCGTAGATCTAGCACAGATACGCAGTATTTT.

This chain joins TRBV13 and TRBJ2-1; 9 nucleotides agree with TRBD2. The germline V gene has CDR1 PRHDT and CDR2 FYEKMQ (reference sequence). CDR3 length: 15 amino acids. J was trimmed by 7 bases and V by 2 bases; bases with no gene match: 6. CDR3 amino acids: CASSLFSGSRNEQFF. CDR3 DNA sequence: TGTGCCAGCAGCTTATTTAGCGGGAGTAGGAATGAGCAGTTCTTC.

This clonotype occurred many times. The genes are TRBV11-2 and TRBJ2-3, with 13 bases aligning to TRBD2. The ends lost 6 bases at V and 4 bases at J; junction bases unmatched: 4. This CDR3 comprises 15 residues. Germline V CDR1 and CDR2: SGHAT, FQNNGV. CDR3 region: CASSTSGGAPDTQYF. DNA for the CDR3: TGTGCCAGCAGTACTAGCGGGGGGGCCCCAGATACGCAGTATTTT.